This TCR beta chain originates from a study of blood T cell repertoires in COVID-19. Ages ranged from about 18 to 89 years, with residence in about 24 US areas. TCRdb's copy holds only in-frame clones and misses some; the assay was immunoSEQ multiplex PCR. The data contain under 300,000 clones, about nine tenths of them singletons. The sequencing sample was made of PBMCs or T cells enriched from blood (not recorded which). The sequence derives from a woman between 50 and 59 years old who had recovered from COVID-19.

CDR3 loop: CSGSGQGNTEAFF. The CDR3 nucleotides read TGCAGCGGCTCTGGACAGGGAAACACTGAAGCTTTCTTT. The V gene is TRBV29-1, the J gene TRBJ1-1; 8 nucleotides match TRBD1. V dropped 7 bases and J dropped 2; count of bases not matched to a gene: 6. Germline-derived CDR1 and CDR2 are SQVTM and ANQGSEA. The CDR3 is made up of 13 amino acids.